The rows below give T cell receptor beta chains drawn from one sample of a study of siplizumab effects on memory and regulatory T cells. Clones were sequenced by immunoSEQ multiplex PCR, and TCRdb holds only the in-frame ones, with some missing. This sample has about 91,000 clones, with more than 95% found just once. Specimen: naive CD4+ T cells sorted from blood. The receptors here all came from a human donor in good health. Both conserved end residues are part of each CDR3. D genes are given only for firm matches. Rows give clone size only sometimes, using once, few, many, or a class for an expanded clone.

TRBD1 | TRBJ2-7 | . | TRBV5-1 | TGCGCCAGCCGACAGGGGGCCTACGAGCAGTACTTC | CASRQGAYEQYF
TRBD2 | TRBJ2-7 | . | TRBV4-2 | TGTGCCAGCAGCCAAGATTGGGGGGGCTCCTACGAGCAGTACTTC | CASSQDWGGSYEQYF
. | TRBJ2-6 | . | TRBV12-5 | TGTGCTAGTGGTTTGAATGGGGCCAACGTCCTGACTTTC | CASGLNGANVLTF
TRBD2 | TRBJ2-5 | . | TRBV7-2 | TGTGCCAGCAACCTTAGCGGGGCACAAGAGACCCAGTACTTC | CASNLSGAQETQYF
TRBD2 | TRBJ2-1 | . | TRBV27 | TGTGCCAGCAGTTTGCGCGGGGGGGAGCAGTTCTTC | CASSLRGGEQFF
TRBD2 | TRBJ2-1 | once | TRBV7-2 | TGTGCCAGCAGCTTAGCGGGGACTAGCGGCGGGTATGAGCAGTTCTTC | CASSLAGTSGGYEQFF
. | TRBJ2-5 | . | TRBV4-1 | TGCGCCAGCAGCCGTTCTAGGGGGGGGAACCAAGAGACCCAGTACTTC | CASSRSRGGNQETQYF
TRBD2 | TRBJ2-1 | . | TRBV5-1 | TGCGCCAGCAGCTTGTATTCCGGGGGGAACTCCTACAATGAGCAGTTCTTC | CASSLYSGGNSYNEQFF
. | TRBJ2-2 | . | TRBV30 | TGTGCCTGGAGTGTATTGTGGTTGGACGGGCTGTTTTTT | CAWSVLWLDGLFF
. | TRBJ1-1 | . | TRBV28 | TGTGCCAGCACCCTGGACGGACTGAACACTGAAGCTTTCTTT | CASTLDGLNTEAFF
TRBD2 | TRBJ2-7 | . | TRBV25-1 | TGTGCCAGCAGTCGCGGTCGGGGGGGTGGTCGGGGCGAGCAGTACTTC | CASSRGRGGGRGEQYF
TRBD1 | TRBJ2-7 | once | TRBV19 | TGTGCCAGTAGCCCGGGACAGTCAATCTACGAGCAGTACTTC | CASSPGQSIYEQYF
. | TRBJ1-2 | . | TRBV19 | TGTGCCAGTAGTATTAGGGCAGGGTTCATGAACTATGGCTACACCTTC | CASSIRAGFMNYGYTF
. | TRBJ2-7 | . | TRBV6-1 | TGTGCCAGCAGCACCCAGGTACCCTACGAGCAGTACTTC | CASSTQVPYEQYF
. | TRBJ1-4 | . | TRBV2 | TGTGCCAGTAAAGGGGGTCTTAATGAAAAACTGTTTTTT | CASKGGLNEKLFF
. | TRBJ2-5 | . | TRBV6-5 | TGTGCCAGCAGAGGAACGGGGAGGGAGACCCAGTACTTC | CASRGTGRETQYF
. | TRBJ2-7 | . | TRBV21-1 | TGTGCCAGCAGCCAATCGGGGGGACCAACCTACGAGCAGTACTTC | CASSQSGGPTYEQYF
. | TRBJ1-1 | few | TRBV15 | TGTGCCACCAGCAGTCTACAGCTCGTACCTCGTTGG | CATSSLQLVPRW
. | TRBJ2-1 | once | TRBV5-1 | TGCGCCAGCAGCTTGCACGAGGCAAAAGAATACAATGAGCAGTTCTTC | CASSLHEAKEYNEQFF
TRBD1 | TRBJ2-7 | . | TRBV5-4 | TGTGCCAGCAGCTTGGCCGGGACAGGGATCTACGAGCAGTACTTC | CASSLAGTGIYEQYF
. | TRBJ2-7 | . | TRBV18 | TGTGCCAGCTCACCCCGGGCGGGATACGAGCAGTACTTC | CASSPRAGYEQYF
. | TRBJ1-5 | . | TRBV5-3 | TGTGCCAGAAGCTGCAAATCCGGGGCCCGTCGCCCCAATCAGCCCCAGCATTTT | CARSCKSGARRPNQPQHF
TRBD1 | TRBJ2-1 | . | TRBV27 | TGTGCCAGCAGCCGACGGGACAGGGGTGACAATGAGCAGTTCTTC | CASSRRDRGDNEQFF
. | TRBJ2-1 | . | TRBV6-1 | TGTGCCAGCAGTGAATACGCTGTGTGGCAGTTCTTC | CASSEYAVWQFF
. | TRBJ2-7 | . | TRBV4-3 | TGCGCCAGCAGCCAAGTACTCTCCCTCGAGCAGTACTTC | CASSQVLSLEQYF
TRBD1 | TRBJ2-7 | . | TRBV28 | TGTGGGACCCTCGGGCAGGGGGCTGGCGAGCAGTACTTC | CGTLGQGAGEQYF
. | TRBJ1-2 | . | TRBV6-6 | TGTGCCAGCAGTTACGCCCGAAATGGCTACACCTTC | CASSYARNGYTF
. | TRBJ2-2 | . | TRBV6-5 | TGTGCCAGTCGATCAGGGACCTCCCCCGTCGGGGAGCTGTTTTTT | CASRSGTSPVGELFF
. | TRBJ1-2 | . | TRBV19 | TGTGCCAGTAGTATAGGAGGCGGGGGGTCCTATGGCTACACCTTC | CASSIGGGGSYGYTF
. | TRBJ2-6 | . | TRBV2 | TGTGCCAGCAGAGTGGACGGATCCTCTGGGGCCAACGTCCTGACTTTC | CASRVDGSSGANVLTF
TRBD2 | TRBJ2-5 | . | TRBV4-2 | TGTGCCAGCAGCCAAGACACTAGCGGGGGGGCCCAGGAGACCCAGTACTTC | CASSQDTSGGAQETQYF
. | TRBJ1-4 | once | TRBV7-9 | TGTGCCAGCAGCTTGAGTAATGAAAAACTGTTTTTT | CASSLSNEKLFF
. | TRBJ1-3 | . | TRBV12-5 | TGTGCTAGTGGTGGGGGATCGGACACCATATATTTT | CASGGGSDTIYF
. | TRBJ1-3 | . | TRBV6-5 | TGTGCCAGCAGTTTCTCCACTCTGGGAAACACCATATATTTT | CASSFSTLGNTIYF
TRBD2 | TRBJ2-5 | . | TRBV5-5 | TGTGCCAGCAGCTTGAGGCTAGCGGGGGAGACCCAGTACTTC | CASSLRLAGETQYF
TRBD2 | TRBJ2-4 | . | TRBV7-2 | TGTGCCAGCAGCTCCCCCCCGGCTAGCGGGGGGGCGGGGAACATTCAGTACTTC | CASSSPPASGGAGNIQYF
TRBD1 | TRBJ1-1 | . | TRBV29-1 | TGCAGCGCGGGACAGGGGAACACTGAAGCTTTCTTT | CSAGQGNTEAFF
. | TRBJ2-3 | . | TRBV6-6 | TGTGCCAGCAGTTACGGGGGAGGCACAGATACGCAGTATTTT | CASSYGGGTDTQYF
TRBD1 | TRBJ2-7 | . | TRBV7-3 | TGTGCCAGCAGCTTATTCCCGGACAGGGGGGCCTACGAGCAGTACTTC | CASSLFPDRGAYEQYF
TRBD2 | TRBJ2-1 | . | TRBV7-9 | TGTGCCAGCAGCTTAGGACTAGCGGTCGTTGGGAGTGAGCAGTTCTTC | CASSLGLAVVGSEQFF